This T cell receptor beta chain derives from a study of cytomegalovirus exposure and HLA in healthy donors (dated by TCRdb to the late 2010s). Broadly, across the study: According to an earlier analysis of 587 of the donors, roughly 180 million T cells yielded approximately 120 million unique TCR beta sequences and around 280 Gb of sequence data. Across about 380 genotyped donors of the cohort, an average of approximately 220,000 unique TCR beta nucleotide sequences per donor were sequenced, and 15% to 20% of those sequences were non-productive. The study profiled the T cell repertoires of more than 500 subjects by immunosequencing and related them to cytomegalovirus serostatus. Rather than drawing on any new phenotypic data, the later analysis identified candidate immune exposures from TCR beta sequences and the way those sequences occurred across donors. HLA typing included class I and class II loci at four-digit resolution. Donor age, sex, ethnicity and CMV serostatus were compiled alongside the repertoire data. Several DR-DQ haplotypes were treated as single units for association and clustering because of strong linkage in the cohort. A later analysis re-examined previously published TCR beta repertoires from just over 650 donors and added high-resolution HLA genotyping to investigate patterns of TCR occurrence. The genetic ancestry cluster associated with self-reported Caucasian donors included 80% to 90% of the 398 genotyped donors. An earlier analysis of several hundred of the donors applied high-throughput TCR beta sequencing to assess whether each TCR beta V gene segment acted as functional or pseudogenic. To predict cytomegalovirus infection status, the study combined high-throughput TCR immunosequencing, statistical association of individual TCRs with disease status, and machine learning. The number of typed donors differed by locus: about 620-640 for A, B, C, DRB1 and DQB1; approximately 540 for DQA1; over 600 for DPA1; and around 450 for DPB1. The study aimed to test whether cataloging public T cell receptors could reveal signatures of past pathogen exposure. A later genetic analysis used genome-wide SNP genotypes for about 55% of the 666 donors, treating that subset as a discovery cohort. An early release that covered fewer than 750 HLA-typed donors contained about 290 gigabases of sequencing data and approximately 85 million unique TCR sequences. Every discovery cohort repertoire had been produced on one sequencing platform. Along with the 666-subject first cohort, a separate validation cohort of about 110 different subjects was used.

The cohort was made up of under 800 healthy bone marrow donors. Cohort members were all nominally healthy when sampled, although unrecorded immune exposures were likely present. The donor tested CMV seropositive and was one of the 289 seropositive cohort members. A peripheral blood sample was provided by each donor, and peripheral blood mononuclear cells were used for TCR beta sequencing. The Qiagen DNeasy Blood Extraction Kit was used to extract genomic DNA from the blood cell samples. Only a few counts were recorded for this clone. Its antigen remains undetermined. Base-call qualities are not available, and no considerably larger clone is one nucleotide away. Library preparation employed the immunoSEQ multiplex PCR assay. For the multiplex PCR, a mixture combining 60 forward primers for TCR Vbeta segments and 13 reverse primers for TCR Jbeta segments was used. The CDR3 region of rearranged TCR beta genes was amplified from genomic DNA by a multiplex PCR assay. The amplified TCR beta libraries were sequenced on the Illumina HiSeq System as 87-base-pair reads. Turning to the authors' computational methods: A later analysis counted about 80 million unique TCR beta chains across the 550 to 750 repertoires, and some 12 million of these chains were shared by at least two donors. Raw reads were error-corrected and collapsed into unique sequences by a nearest-neighbor algorithm in which closely related sequences were merged to remove PCR and sequencing errors. To assign V, D and J gene segments, CDR3 sequences were aligned to IMGT reference sequences. For a sequence to be retained, a match of at least six nucleotides was required to both a V gene segment and a J gene segment. A rearrangement counted as productive if the CDR3 had no stop codons and remained in frame with V and J, and every other rearrangement counted as non-productive. Following IMGT convention, CDR3 was defined as the stretch from the second conserved V-encoded cysteine up to the conserved J-encoded phenylalanine. Sequences without an unambiguous match to a single V gene segment were excluded from the earlier analysis of 450 to 650 of the donors. In an earlier analysis of 450 to 700 of the donors, V segments were called functional above 56.7% productive rearrangements and were called segregating when the between-donor standard deviation exceeded 5%. A statistical classification framework was developed to diagnose cytomegalovirus status using the catalog of TCR beta chain sequences. V and J gene assignment, in a later analysis, came from comparing TCR nucleotide sequences with IMGT/GENE-DB human TR gene sequences. In a later analysis, CDR3 sequences and most-parsimonious VDJ recombination scenarios were assigned using the TCRdist pipeline. In a later analysis, every TCR beta chain was defined by the combination of its CDR3 amino acid sequence and its V-gene family, and reads without a unique V-gene family were dropped. As a way to deal with suspected cross-contamination and a sequencing artifact, a later analysis dropped 450 to 600 nucleotide sequences that were highly shared and had low generation probability. In a later analysis, a clonal expansion index was calculated for each public chain from normalized within-repertoire ranks of inferred template counts. Generation probabilities in a later analysis came from a VDJ recombination model fitted to out-of-frame rearrangements, and those results were checked against IGoR. Hypergeometric tests were used in a later analysis to score TCR-TCR, TCR-HLA and TCR-CMV co-occurrence, with a repertoire-size bias correction applied to the TCR pairs. To estimate false discovery rates, a later analysis permuted the HLA or CMV assignments 20 times. A later analysis grouped co-occurring TCRs with DBSCAN, adding TCRdist sequence similarity when clustering within HLA-allele-positive subsets. Co-occurrence clustering excluded repertoires with fewer than 30,000 or more than 120,000 public chains, plus five with anomalous nucleotide sharing. The source is immuneACCESS, and TCRdb retained only in-frame sequences with V and J called. Part of the clones is not carried over; for the studies checked, unresolved V genes explain less than half of this, and the remainder is unexplained. From that table come the V and J calls and clone size; the DNA was used to work out D and trimming. For this sample there are around 150,000 clones; roughly 9.6% appear just once. The leading ten clones occupy 6.5% to 9% of the sample.

Results and caveats for the whole study, not just this receptor: Correlated functional status among segregating V segments might reflect linkage disequilibrium, but an unknown experimental factor could not be ruled out. Compared with the approximately 700-donor mean, donors in an Asian-associated ancestry cluster had fewer N-insertions in productive TCRs, according to a later genetic analysis. CMV serostatus was the only immune exposure information available for the cohort. A later genetic analysis associated a missense DCLRE1C variant with V-gene and J-gene trimming of TCR beta chains, and an independent cohort replicated the association. The authors suggested that the approach could potentially be generalized to other disease states and immunological phenotypes. A group of highly shared sequence variants was considered likely to be a technical artifact of the sequencing pipeline. When HLA alleles, especially DR and DQ, strongly co-occurred, TCR associations were difficult to assign to individual alleles. In a later analysis, TCR association rates were found to vary across HLA loci, with the most associated TCRs seen for DRB1 alleles and the fewest for HLA-C alleles. Cytomegalovirus status was reported to be diagnosed by the classifier with high specificity and sensitivity in both the original and validation cohorts. At a false discovery rate of 0.05, a later analysis linked fewer than 20,000 TCR beta sequences to specific HLA alleles. In a later analysis, HLA-associated TCR beta chains were found to be more clonally expanded and to have lower generation probabilities than equally common non-associated chains. The earlier analysis of approximately 540 of the donors excluded some 15 rarely observed V segments, including chromosome 9 orphons, because counts were too low. In a later analysis, several top co-occurrence clusters were reported to appear linked to parvovirus B19, influenza, CMV and Epstein-Barr virus. Sequencing depth was assumed to be roughly uniform across donors in the presence/absence analyses, though that assumption may not hold. A few of the identified cytomegalovirus-associated TCR beta chains were confirmed in vitro to be specific for cytomegalovirus antigens. A further reported finding was that TCR beta sequences accurately predicted the HLA-A and HLA-B alleles for most subjects in the first cohort. Because some donors lacked HLA typing at each locus, the association tests relied only on the typed subset. Most TCR sequences were seen in very few donors, while some public TCRs were found in many individuals. Only TCR beta chains were sequenced in this cohort, and the absence of alpha or paired-chain data limited detectable features. According to a later analysis, most CMV-associated TCR beta chains appeared to be HLA-restricted, and the HLA associations seemed to be driven largely by CMV exposure. The study gave a list of 150 to 200 TCR beta chains associated with cytomegalovirus. In an earlier analysis of about 600 of the donors, most TCR beta V segments appeared in productive rearrangements about 90% or about 30% of the time, broadly matching IMGT annotations.

The sample was PBMCs. This sequence originates from a woman between 35 and 50 years old in good health and CMV-seropositive.

The DNA sequence is as follows: TGTGCCAGCAGCAGGGGCCCCTATGGCTACACCTTC. Translated, it reads CASSRGPYGYTF. Recombination linked TRBV11-2 to TRBJ1-2; matching of 5 bases hints at TRBD1 as the D gene. The junction carries 8 bases between V and J, which are trimmed by 5 bases and 4 bases respectively. Sequences SGHAT (CDR1) and FQNNGV (CDR2) are obtained from the germline V gene. The CDR3 runs 12 residues from the cysteine to the phenylalanine. Kept here is only the CDR3 DNA, which spans 36 bases and is read in frame from base 1.